Below, one T cell receptor (beta chain) is given with its context. Its antigen is not known. V lost 1 base to trimming and J lost 5 bases, with 8 bases between them. The CDR3 has 13 amino acids. Germline CDR1 SGHDN, CDR2 FVKESK. Template switching supplied a universal primer site; unique molecular identifiers were carried on the cDNA. One entry per CDR3 protein, called by TCRdb with MiXCR from the 5' RACE reads. The sample lists about 190,000 distinct CDR3 sequences; approximately 16% were seen once. This sample was included in a study of identical twins. Study conclusions and caveats: Interpretation of the results relied on cross-sectional statistical analysis and not on following the same donors.

The same sample was also used in a study of T cells expressing NK-cell markers. That source notes: HCMV seropositivity marked most of the eight sequenced donors; one was seronegative.

The receptor was isolated from a woman aged 18-35 years in good health. The sample consisted of CD8+ T cells sorted from blood. The J gene is TRBJ1-2, the V gene TRBV14; D unclear. CDR3 region: CASSQAQLYGYTF. CDR3 DNA sequence: TGTGCCAGCAGCCAAGCTCAGCTGTATGGCTACACCTTC.